The table lists the clone carrying this TCR beta chain with many counts. The V end was cut by 5 bases, the J end by 4 bases, with 14 bases between. The CDR3 is 15 amino acids. The germline V gene encodes CDR1 SGHTA and CDR2 FQGNSA. During its preparation, the TCRbeta library received unique molecular identifiers. TCRdb itself ran the PCR reads through MiXCR, one entry per CDR3 protein. The table shows just over 350,000 distinct CDR3 sequences, with 13% occurring only once. The data are from a study of T-cell reconstitution after alpha-beta-depleted transplantation in children. This sequence joins TRBV7-2 and TRBJ2-2; D may match TRBD1 or TRBD2 (6 bases each). The specimen comprised PBMCs, sampled from the stem cell graft. The clonotype comes from a human donor who donated a stem cell graft to a child with Fanconi anemia. CDR3: CASSPRLGGTGELFF. CDR3 bases: TGTGCCAGCAGCCCCCGACTAGGGGGCACCGGGGAGCTGTTTTTT.